A selection of T cell receptor beta chains follows, all from one sample in a study of control samples from healthy donors and cancer patients. Clones were sequenced by immunoSEQ multiplex PCR, and TCRdb holds only the in-frame ones, with some missing. This repertoire shows 100,000 to 150,000 clones, about 95% found once; its top ten account for around 3.6%. The sample taken for sequencing was blood. These receptors were collected from a man younger than 45 in good health. Both conserved end residues are part of each CDR3. The order of the fields is CDR3 protein, clone size, D gene, V gene, J gene. D genes are given only for firm matches. Size is omitted from some rows. Given values are once, few, many or a class for expanded clones.

CDR3aa: CASSPNSGAYNEQFF
abundance: once
d_gene: -
v_gene: TRBV6-2/TRBV6-3
j_gene: TRBJ2-1

CDR3aa: CASSDDRSTYTEAFF
abundance: -
d_gene: -
v_gene: TRBV2
j_gene: TRBJ1-1

CDR3aa: CASSLWTGAQGQHF
abundance: -
d_gene: TRBD1
v_gene: TRBV7-2
j_gene: TRBJ1-5

CDR3aa: CASSQAIVARSGQPQHF
abundance: -
d_gene: -
v_gene: TRBV4-2
j_gene: TRBJ1-5

CDR3aa: CASSPQGRNTEAFF
abundance: -
d_gene: -
v_gene: TRBV18
j_gene: TRBJ1-1

CDR3aa: CASRDRGLGEQYF
abundance: -
d_gene: TRBD1
v_gene: TRBV6-5
j_gene: TRBJ2-7

CDR3aa: CASRWRNQETQYF
abundance: -
d_gene: -
v_gene: TRBV10-2
j_gene: TRBJ2-5

CDR3aa: CASSPHTNEKLFF
abundance: -
d_gene: -
v_gene: TRBV27
j_gene: TRBJ1-4

CDR3aa: CASRTLAGGIQHTQYF
abundance: -
d_gene: TRBD2
v_gene: TRBV19
j_gene: TRBJ2-3

CDR3aa: CASSLGGGVTDTQYF
abundance: -
d_gene: -
v_gene: TRBV11-3
j_gene: TRBJ2-3

CDR3aa: CASSSRIVQETQYF
abundance: -
d_gene: -
v_gene: TRBV6-2/TRBV6-3
j_gene: TRBJ2-5

CDR3aa: CASSLVSEGNTEAFF
abundance: -
d_gene: -
v_gene: TRBV5-4
j_gene: TRBJ1-1

CDR3aa: CASSQAPDRAKLNTEAFF
abundance: -
d_gene: TRBD1
v_gene: TRBV4-1
j_gene: TRBJ1-1

CDR3aa: CASSYPHRDADTQYF
abundance: once
d_gene: -
v_gene: TRBV6-6
j_gene: TRBJ2-3

CDR3aa: CASTPGQGMFNEQFF
abundance: -
d_gene: TRBD1
v_gene: TRBV19
j_gene: TRBJ2-1

CDR3aa: CASSIVQGKLFF
abundance: -
d_gene: -
v_gene: TRBV19
j_gene: TRBJ1-4

CDR3aa: CASRASMNTEAFF
abundance: -
d_gene: -
v_gene: TRBV10-2
j_gene: TRBJ1-1

CDR3aa: CASSLTPSGTSTDTQYF
abundance: -
d_gene: TRBD2
v_gene: TRBV5-1
j_gene: TRBJ2-3

CDR3aa: CASSYGPGRRTTEAFF
abundance: -
d_gene: -
v_gene: TRBV6-2/TRBV6-3
j_gene: TRBJ1-1

CDR3aa: CASRTGVAQPQHF
abundance: -
d_gene: TRBD1
v_gene: TRBV19
j_gene: TRBJ1-5

CDR3aa: CATSDEGQGAGELFF
abundance: -
d_gene: TRBD1
v_gene: TRBV24-1
j_gene: TRBJ2-2

CDR3aa: CASSVGYEQYF
abundance: once
d_gene: -
v_gene: TRBV2
j_gene: TRBJ2-7

CDR3aa: CASEQGGDTGELFF
abundance: -
d_gene: TRBD1
v_gene: TRBV2
j_gene: TRBJ2-2